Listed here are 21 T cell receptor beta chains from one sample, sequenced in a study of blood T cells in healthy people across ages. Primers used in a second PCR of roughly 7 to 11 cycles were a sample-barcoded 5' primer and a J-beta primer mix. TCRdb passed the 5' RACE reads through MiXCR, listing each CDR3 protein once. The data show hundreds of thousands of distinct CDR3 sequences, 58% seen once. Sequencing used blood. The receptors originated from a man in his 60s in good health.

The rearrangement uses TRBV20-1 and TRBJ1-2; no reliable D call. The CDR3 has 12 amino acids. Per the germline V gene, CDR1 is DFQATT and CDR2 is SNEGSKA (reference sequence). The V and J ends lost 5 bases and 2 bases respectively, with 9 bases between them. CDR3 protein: CSAVRVNYGYTF. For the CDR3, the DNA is TGCAGTGCTGTCCGAGTCAACTATGGCTACACCTTC.

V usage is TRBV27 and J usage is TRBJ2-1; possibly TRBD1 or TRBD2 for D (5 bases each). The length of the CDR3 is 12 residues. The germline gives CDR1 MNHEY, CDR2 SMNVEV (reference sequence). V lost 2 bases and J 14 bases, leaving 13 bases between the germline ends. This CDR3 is CASSLPGRTEFF. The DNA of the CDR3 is TGTGCCAGCAGTTTACCGGGGCGAACCGAGTTCTTC.

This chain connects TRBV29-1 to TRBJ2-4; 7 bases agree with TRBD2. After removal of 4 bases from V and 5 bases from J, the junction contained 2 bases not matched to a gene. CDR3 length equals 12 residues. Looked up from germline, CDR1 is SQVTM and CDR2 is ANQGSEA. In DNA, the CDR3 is TGCAGCGTTGGGGAGGGCGAAAACATTCAGTACTTC. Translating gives CSVGEGENIQYF.

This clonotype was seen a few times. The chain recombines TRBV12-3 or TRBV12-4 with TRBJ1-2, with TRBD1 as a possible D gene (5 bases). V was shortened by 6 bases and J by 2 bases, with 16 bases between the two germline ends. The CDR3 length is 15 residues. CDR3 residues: CASSRGEGSNYGYTF. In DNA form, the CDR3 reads TGTGCCAGCAGCCGAGGGGAGGGGTCCAACTATGGCTACACCTTC.

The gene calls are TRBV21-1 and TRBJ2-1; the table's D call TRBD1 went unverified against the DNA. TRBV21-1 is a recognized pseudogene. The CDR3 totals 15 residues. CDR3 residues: CASRRDSLSYNEQFF. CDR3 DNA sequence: TGTGCCAGCAGAAGAGACAGCCTCTCCTACAATGAGCAGTTCTTC.

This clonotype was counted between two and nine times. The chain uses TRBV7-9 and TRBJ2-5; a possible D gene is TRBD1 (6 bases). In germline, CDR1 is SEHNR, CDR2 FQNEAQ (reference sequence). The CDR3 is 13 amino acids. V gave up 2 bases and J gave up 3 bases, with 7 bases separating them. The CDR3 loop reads CASSLNREETQYF. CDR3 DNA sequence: TGTGCCAGCAGCTTAAACAGGGAAGAGACCCAGTACTTC.

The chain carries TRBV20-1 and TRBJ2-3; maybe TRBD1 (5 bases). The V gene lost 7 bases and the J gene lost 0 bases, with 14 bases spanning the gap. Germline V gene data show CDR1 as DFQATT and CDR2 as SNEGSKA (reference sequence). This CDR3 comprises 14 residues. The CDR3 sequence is CSGNRPSSTDTQYF. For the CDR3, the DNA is TGCAGTGGTAACAGGCCTTCTAGCACAGATACGCAGTATTTT.

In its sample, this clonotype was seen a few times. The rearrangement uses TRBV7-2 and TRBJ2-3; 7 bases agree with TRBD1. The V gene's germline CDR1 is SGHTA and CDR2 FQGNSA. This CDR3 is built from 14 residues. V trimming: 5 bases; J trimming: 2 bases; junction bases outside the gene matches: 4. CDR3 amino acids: CASSQQGHTDTQYF. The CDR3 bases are TGTGCCAGCAGCCAACAGGGGCACACAGATACGCAGTATTTT.

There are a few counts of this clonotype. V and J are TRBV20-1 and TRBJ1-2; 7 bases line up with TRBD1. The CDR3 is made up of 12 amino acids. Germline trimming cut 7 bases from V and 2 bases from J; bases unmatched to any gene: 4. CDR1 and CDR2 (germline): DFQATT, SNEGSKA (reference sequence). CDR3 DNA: TGCAGTGGCGCGACAGGGAACTATGGCTACACCTTC. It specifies CSGATGNYGYTF.

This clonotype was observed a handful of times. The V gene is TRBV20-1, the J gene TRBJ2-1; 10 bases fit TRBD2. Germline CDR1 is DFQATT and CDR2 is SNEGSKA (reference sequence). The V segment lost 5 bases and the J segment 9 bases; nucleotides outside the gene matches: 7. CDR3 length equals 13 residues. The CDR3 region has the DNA TGCAGTGCTCGTAGCGGGGGGCGCAGTGAGCAGTTCTTC. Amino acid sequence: CSARSGGRSEQFF.

The CDR3 nucleotides read TGTGCCAGCAGTTCCCAGGGTGGCTACACCTTC. Protein product: CASSSQGGYTF. V is TRBV6-5 and J is TRBJ1-2; tentative D call: TRBD1 (5 bases). CDR3 length: 11 amino acids. CDR1 is MNHEY and CDR2 is SVGAGI in the germline V gene. V gave up 4 bases and J gave up 7 bases, with 7 bases separating them.

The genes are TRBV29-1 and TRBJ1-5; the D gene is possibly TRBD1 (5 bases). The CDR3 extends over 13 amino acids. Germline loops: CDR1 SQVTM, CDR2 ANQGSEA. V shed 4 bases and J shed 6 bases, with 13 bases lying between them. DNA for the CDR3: TGCAGCGTTGGACAGTCGTTAGGTCAGCCCCAGCATTTT. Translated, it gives CSVGQSLGQPQHF.

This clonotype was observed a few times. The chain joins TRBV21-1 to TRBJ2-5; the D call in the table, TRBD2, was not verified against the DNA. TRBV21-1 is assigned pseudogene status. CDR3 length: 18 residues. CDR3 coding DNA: TGTGCCAGCAGCAAAGGTGGCACTAGCGGGGGGAACCAAGAGACCCAGTACTTC. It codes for CASSKGGTSGGNQETQYF.

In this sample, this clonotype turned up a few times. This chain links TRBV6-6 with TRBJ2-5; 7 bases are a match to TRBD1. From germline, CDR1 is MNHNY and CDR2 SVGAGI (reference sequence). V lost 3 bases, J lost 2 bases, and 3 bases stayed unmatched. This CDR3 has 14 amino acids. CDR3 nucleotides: TGTGCCAGCAGTTATAGGGACAGACAAGAGACCCAGTACTTC. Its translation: CASSYRDRQETQYF.

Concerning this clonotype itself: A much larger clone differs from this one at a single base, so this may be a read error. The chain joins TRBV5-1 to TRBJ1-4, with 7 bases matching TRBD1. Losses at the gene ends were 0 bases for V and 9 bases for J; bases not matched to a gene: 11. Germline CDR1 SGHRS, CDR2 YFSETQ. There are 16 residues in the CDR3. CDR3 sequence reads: CASSLGNTGVNKKLFF. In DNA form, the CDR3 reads TGCGCCAGCAGCTTGGGTAATACAGGGGTAAATAAAAAACTGTTTTTT. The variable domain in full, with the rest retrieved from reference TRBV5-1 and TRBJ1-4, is KAGVTQTPRYLIKTRGQQVTLSCSPISGHRSVSWYQQTPGQGLQFLFEYFSETQRNKGNFPGRFSGRQFSNSRSEMNVSTLELGDSALYLCASSLGNTGVNKKLFFGSGTQLSVL.

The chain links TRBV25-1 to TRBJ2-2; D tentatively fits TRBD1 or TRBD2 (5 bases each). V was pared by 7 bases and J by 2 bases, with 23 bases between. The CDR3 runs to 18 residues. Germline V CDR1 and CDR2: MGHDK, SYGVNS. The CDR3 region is CASTPSGAGQFNTGELFF. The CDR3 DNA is TGTGCCAGCACTCCCTCCGGGGCAGGGCAATTTAACACCGGGGAGCTGTTTTTT.

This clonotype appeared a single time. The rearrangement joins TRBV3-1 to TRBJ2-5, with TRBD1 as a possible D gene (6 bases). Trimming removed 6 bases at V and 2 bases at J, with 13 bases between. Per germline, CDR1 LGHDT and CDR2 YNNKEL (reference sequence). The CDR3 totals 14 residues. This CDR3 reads CASSTNRVQETQYF. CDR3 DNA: TGTGCCAGCAGTACAAACAGGGTGCAAGAGACCCAGTACTTC.

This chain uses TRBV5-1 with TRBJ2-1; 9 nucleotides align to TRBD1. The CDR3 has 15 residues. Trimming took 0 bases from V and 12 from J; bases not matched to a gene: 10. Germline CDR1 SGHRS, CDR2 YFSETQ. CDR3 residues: CASSLEGQGFFRQFF. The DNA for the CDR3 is TGCGCCAGCAGCTTGGAGGGACAGGGTTTCTTTAGGCAGTTCTTC.

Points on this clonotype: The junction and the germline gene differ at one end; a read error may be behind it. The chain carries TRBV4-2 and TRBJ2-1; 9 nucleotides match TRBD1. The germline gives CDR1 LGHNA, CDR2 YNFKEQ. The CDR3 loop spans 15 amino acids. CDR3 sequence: CASSQAGTGGNELFF. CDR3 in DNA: TGTGCCAGCAGCCAAGCGGGAACAGGGGGCAATGAGCTGTTCTTC.

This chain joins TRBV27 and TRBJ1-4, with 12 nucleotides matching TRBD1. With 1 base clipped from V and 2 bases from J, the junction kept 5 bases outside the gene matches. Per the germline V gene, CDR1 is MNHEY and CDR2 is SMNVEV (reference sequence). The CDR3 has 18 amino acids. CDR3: CASSLWGQGAQTNEKLFF. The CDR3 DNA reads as TGTGCCAGCAGTTTATGGGGACAGGGGGCGCAGACTAATGAAAAACTGTTTTTT.

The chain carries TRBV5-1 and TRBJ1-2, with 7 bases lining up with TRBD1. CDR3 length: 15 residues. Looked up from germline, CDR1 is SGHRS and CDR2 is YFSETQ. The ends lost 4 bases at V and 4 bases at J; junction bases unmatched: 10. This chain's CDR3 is CASSARQGAAYGYTF. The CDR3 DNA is TGCGCCAGCAGCGCCCGACAGGGAGCCGCCTATGGCTACACCTTC.